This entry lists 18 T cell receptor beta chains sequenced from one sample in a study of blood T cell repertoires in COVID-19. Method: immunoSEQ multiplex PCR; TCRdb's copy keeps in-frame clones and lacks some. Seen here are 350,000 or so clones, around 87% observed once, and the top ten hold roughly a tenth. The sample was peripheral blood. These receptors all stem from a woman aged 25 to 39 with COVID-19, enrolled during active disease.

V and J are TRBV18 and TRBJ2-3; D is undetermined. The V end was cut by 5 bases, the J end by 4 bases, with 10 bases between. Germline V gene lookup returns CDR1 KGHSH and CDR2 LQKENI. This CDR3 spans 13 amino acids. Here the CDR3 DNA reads TGTGCCAGCTCAACCCAAGACTCAGATACGCAGTATTTT. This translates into CASSTQDSDTQYF.

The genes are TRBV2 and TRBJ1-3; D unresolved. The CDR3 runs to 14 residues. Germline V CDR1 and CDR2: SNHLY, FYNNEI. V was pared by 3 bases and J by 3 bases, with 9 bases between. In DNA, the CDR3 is TGTGCCAGCAGTGAGGAGGAGATTGGAAACACCATATATTTT. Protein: CASSEEEIGNTIYF. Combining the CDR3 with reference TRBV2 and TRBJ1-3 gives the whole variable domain EPEVTQTPSHQVTQMGQEVILRCVPISNHLYFYWYRQILGQKVEFLVSFYNNEISEKSEIFDDQFSVERPDGSNFTLKIRSTKLEDSAMYFCASSEEEIGNTIYFGEGSWLTVV.

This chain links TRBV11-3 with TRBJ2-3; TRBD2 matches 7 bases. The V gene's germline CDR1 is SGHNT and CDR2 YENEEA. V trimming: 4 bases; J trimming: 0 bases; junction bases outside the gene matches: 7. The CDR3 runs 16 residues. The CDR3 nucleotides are TGTGCCAGCAGCTCAACTCTAGCGGATAGCACAGATACGCAGTATTTT. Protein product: CASSSTLADSTDTQYF.

As DNA, the CDR3 is TGTGCCAGCAGGTTTGGGACTAGCGGGAGGAATGAGCAGTTCTTC. Translated, it gives CASRFGTSGRNEQFF. The chain employs TRBV27 and TRBJ2-1, with 15 bases aligning to TRBD2. The CDR3 is 15 residues long. After removal of 6 bases from V and 7 bases from J, the junction contained 4 bases not matched to a gene. CDR1 MNHEY and CDR2 SMNVEV come from the germline V gene (reference sequence).

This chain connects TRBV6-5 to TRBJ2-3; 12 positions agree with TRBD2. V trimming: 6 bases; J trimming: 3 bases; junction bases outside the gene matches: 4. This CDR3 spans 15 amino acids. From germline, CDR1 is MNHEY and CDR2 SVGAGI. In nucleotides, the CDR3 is TGTGCCAGCAGCCATACTAGCGGGGGGACAGATACGCAGTATTTT. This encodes CASSHTSGGTDTQYF.

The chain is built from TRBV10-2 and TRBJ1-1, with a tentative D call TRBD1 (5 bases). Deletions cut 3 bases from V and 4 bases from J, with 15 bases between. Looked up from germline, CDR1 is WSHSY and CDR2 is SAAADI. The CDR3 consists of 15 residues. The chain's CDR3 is CASSEVLRVGTEAFF. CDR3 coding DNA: TGCGCCAGCAGTGAAGTCCTCAGGGTTGGCACTGAAGCTTTCTTT.

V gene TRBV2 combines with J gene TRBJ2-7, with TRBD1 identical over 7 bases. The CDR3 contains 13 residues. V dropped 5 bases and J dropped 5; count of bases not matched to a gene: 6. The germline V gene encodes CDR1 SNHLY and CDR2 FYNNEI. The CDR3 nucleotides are TGTGCCAGCAGTAGGGGGCAGGCCAACGAGCAGTACTTC. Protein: CASSRGQANEQYF. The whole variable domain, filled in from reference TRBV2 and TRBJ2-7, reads EPEVTQTPSHQVTQMGQEVILRCVPISNHLYFYWYRQILGQKVEFLVSFYNNEISEKSEIFDDQFSVERPDGSNFTLKIRSTKLEDSAMYFCASSRGQANEQYFGPGTRLTVT.

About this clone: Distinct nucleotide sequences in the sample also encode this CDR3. The CDR3 region is CATSDFGVNTGELFF. The CDR3 DNA reads as TGTGCCACCAGTGATTTCGGAGTGAACACCGGGGAGCTGTTTTTT. V gene TRBV24-1 combines with J gene TRBJ2-2; no reliable D call. Germline V gene sequence: CDR1 KGHDR, CDR2 SFDVKD. This CDR3 has 15 amino acids. Trimming cost V 1 base and J 1 base, with 6 bases left between them.

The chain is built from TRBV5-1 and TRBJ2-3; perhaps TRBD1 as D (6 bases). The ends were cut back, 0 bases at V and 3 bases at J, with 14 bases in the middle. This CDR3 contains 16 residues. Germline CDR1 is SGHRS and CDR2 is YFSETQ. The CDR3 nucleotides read TGCGCCAGCAGCTTGGGACTGCGGCAGGGGACAGATACGCAGTATTTT. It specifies CASSLGLRQGTDTQYF.

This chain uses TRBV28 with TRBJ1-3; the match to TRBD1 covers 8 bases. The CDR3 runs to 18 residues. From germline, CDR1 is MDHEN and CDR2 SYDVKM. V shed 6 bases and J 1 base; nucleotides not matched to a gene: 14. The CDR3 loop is CASSLPGQGSFSGNTIYF. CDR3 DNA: TGTGCCAGCAGCCTCCCTGGACAGGGTAGCTTTTCTGGAAACACCATATATTTT.

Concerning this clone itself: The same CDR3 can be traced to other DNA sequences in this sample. CDR3 loop: CASSYRDSYEQYF. The CDR3 DNA sequence: TGTGCCAGCAGTTACCGCGACAGTTACGAGCAGTACTTC. The gene calls are TRBV6-2 or TRBV6-3 and TRBJ2-7; possible D gene TRBD1, 5 bases. The CDR3 runs 13 residues. CDR1 and CDR2 from the germline V gene are MNHEY and SVGEGT. V shed 2 bases and J shed 4 bases, with 9 bases lying between them.

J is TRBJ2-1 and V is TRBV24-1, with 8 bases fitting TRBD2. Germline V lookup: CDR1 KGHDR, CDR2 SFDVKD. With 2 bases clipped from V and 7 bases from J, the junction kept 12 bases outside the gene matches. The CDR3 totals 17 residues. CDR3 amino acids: CATSDSEGRAGDNEQFF. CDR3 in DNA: TGTGCCACCAGTGATTCTGAGGGGCGAGCGGGAGATAATGAGCAGTTCTTC.

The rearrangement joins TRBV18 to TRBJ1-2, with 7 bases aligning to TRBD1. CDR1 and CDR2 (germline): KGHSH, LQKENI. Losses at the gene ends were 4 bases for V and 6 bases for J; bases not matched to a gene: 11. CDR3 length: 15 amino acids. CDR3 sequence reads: CASSLAIGTADGYTF. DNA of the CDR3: TGTGCCAGCTCACTTGCGATCGGGACAGCGGATGGCTACACCTTC.

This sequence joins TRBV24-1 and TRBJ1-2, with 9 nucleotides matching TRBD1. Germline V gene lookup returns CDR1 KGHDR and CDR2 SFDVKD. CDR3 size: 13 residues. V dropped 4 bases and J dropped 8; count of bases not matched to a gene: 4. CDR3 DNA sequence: TGTGCCACCAGTGAGGGGACAGGGAAAGGCTACACCTTC. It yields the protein CATSEGTGKGYTF.

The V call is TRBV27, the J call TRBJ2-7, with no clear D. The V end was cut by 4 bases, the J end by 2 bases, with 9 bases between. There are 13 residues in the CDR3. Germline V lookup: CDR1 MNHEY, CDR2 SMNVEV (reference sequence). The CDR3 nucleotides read TGTGCCAGCAGTTCCCCTTATACCTACGAGCAGTACTTC. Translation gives CASSSPYTYEQYF.

Here the CDR3 reads CASSHDRGYEQYF. DNA of the CDR3: TGCGCCAGCAGCCACGACAGGGGCTACGAGCAGTACTTC. This chain links TRBV4-1 with TRBJ2-7; 8 bases line up with TRBD1. The CDR3 is 13 amino acids. CDR1 and CDR2 (germline): MGHRA, YSYEKL. Trimming cost V 3 bases and J 3 bases; bases outside gene matches: 1.

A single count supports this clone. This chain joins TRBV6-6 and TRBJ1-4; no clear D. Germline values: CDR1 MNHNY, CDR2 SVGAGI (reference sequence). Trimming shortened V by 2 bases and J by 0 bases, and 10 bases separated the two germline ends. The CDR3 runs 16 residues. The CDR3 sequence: CASSYGLAATNEKLFF. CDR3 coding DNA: TGTGCCAGCAGTTACGGCTTGGCCGCAACTAATGAAAAACTGTTTTTT.

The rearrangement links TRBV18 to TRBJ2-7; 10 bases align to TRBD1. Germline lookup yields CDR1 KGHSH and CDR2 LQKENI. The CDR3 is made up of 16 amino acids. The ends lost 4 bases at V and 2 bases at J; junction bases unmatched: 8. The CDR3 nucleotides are TGTGCCAGCTCACAGACAGGGGGCGCGAGGGCCTACGAGCAGTACTTC. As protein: CASSQTGGARAYEQYF.